Listed here are 26 T cell receptor beta chains from one sample, sequenced in a study of blood T cell repertoires in COVID-19. The protocol was immunoSEQ multiplex PCR, while the TCRdb copy is restricted to in-frame clones and leaves out a portion. This sample carries just over 95,000 clones, 80% to 85% of them seen once, and the ten largest clones take 4.1%. Specimen: peripheral blood. The receptors here all came from a man aged 55-75 years with acute or convalescent COVID-19.

The chain employs TRBV9 and TRBJ2-1; 9 bases fit TRBD1. This CDR3 contains 16 residues. The V gene end was trimmed by 4 bases and the J gene end by 8 bases; junction bases not matched to a gene: 13. The V gene's germline CDR1 is SGDLS and CDR2 YYNGEE. DNA for the CDR3: TGTGCCAGCAGCAACCCGCCGGGACAGGGCAGCGATGAGCAGTTCTTC. This gives the protein CASSNPPGQGSDEQFF. The complete variable domain, with remaining parts taken from reference TRBV9 and TRBJ2-1, reads DSGVTQTPKHLITATGQRVTLRCSPRSGDLSVYWYQQSLDQGLQFLIQYYNGEERAKGNILERFSAQQFPDLHSELNLSSLELGDSALYFCASSNPPGQGSDEQFFGPGTRLTVL.

CDR3 sequence reads: CASSPEGFYGYTF. CDR3 sequence (DNA): TGTGCCAGCTCACCAGAGGGATTCTATGGCTACACCTTC. This chain links TRBV18 with TRBJ1-2; D remains ambiguous. The CDR3 consists of 13 residues. The V and J ends lost 2 bases and 4 bases respectively, with 8 bases between them. Per germline, CDR1 KGHSH and CDR2 LQKENI. Combining the CDR3 with reference TRBV18 and TRBJ1-2 gives the whole variable domain NAGVMQNPRHLVRRRGQEARLRCSPMKGHSHVYWYRQLPEEGLKFMVYLQKENIIDESGMPKERFSAEFPKEGPSILRIQQVVRGDSAAYFCASSPEGFYGYTFGSGTRLTVV.

This clone turned up a few times. The V call is TRBV2, the J call TRBJ2-1; the match to TRBD1 covers 7 bases. V trimming: 4 bases; J trimming: 12 bases; junction bases outside the gene matches: 3. From germline, CDR1 is SNHLY and CDR2 FYNNEI. There are 11 residues in the CDR3. CDR3 region: CASSGGGMQFF. The CDR3 region has the DNA TGTGCCAGCAGTGGAGGGGGCATGCAGTTCTTC.

The chain carries TRBV24-1 and TRBJ2-5, with a possible D match to TRBD2 (5 bases). Germline V gene data show CDR1 as KGHDR and CDR2 as SFDVKD. V lost 9 bases to trimming and J lost 2 bases, with 15 bases between them. There are 14 residues in the CDR3. CDR3 residues: CATCSDGIQETQYF. CDR3 DNA sequence: TGTGCCACCTGCTCTGACGGGATACAAGAGACCCAGTACTTC.

J is TRBJ2-3 and V is TRBV3-1 (or the pseudogene TRBV3-2), with TRBD2 matching 7 bases. Looked up from germline, CDR1 is LGHDT and CDR2 is YNNKEL (reference sequence). V trimming: 1 base; J trimming: 0 bases; junction bases outside the gene matches: 10. This CDR3 is built from 18 residues. CDR3 residues: CASSQVSYGGSSTDTQYF. The CDR3, as DNA: TGTGCCAGCAGCCAAGTATCGTACGGGGGGTCTAGCACAGATACGCAGTATTTT.

The chain is built from TRBV9 and TRBJ2-3, with 12 bases aligning to TRBD2. With 3 bases clipped from V and 3 bases from J, the junction kept 2 bases outside the gene matches. The germline V gene encodes CDR1 SGDLS and CDR2 YYNGEE. The CDR3 is made up of 15 amino acids. The CDR3 region has the DNA TGTGCCAGCAGCGCTAGCGGGAGGGCAACAGATACGCAGTATTTT. Translation: CASSASGRATDTQYF.

J is TRBJ1-1 and V is TRBV11-3; 7 bases match TRBD1. V lost 8 bases, J lost 11 bases, and 11 bases stayed unmatched. Germline V gene data show CDR1 as SGHNT and CDR2 as YENEEA. The CDR3 loop spans 12 amino acids. The CDR3: CASGWSQGGAFF. CDR3 DNA sequence: TGTGCCAGCGGCTGGAGCCAAGGGGGCGCTTTCTTT.

This sequence joins TRBV11-2 and TRBJ2-3; TRBD2 aligns across 9 bases. Trimming cost V 3 bases and J 1 base; bases outside gene matches: 2. The length of the CDR3 is 15 residues. Looked up from germline, CDR1 is SGHAT and CDR2 is FQNNGV. The CDR3 loop is CASSFLAGGTDTQYF. DNA for the CDR3: TGTGCCAGCAGCTTCTTAGCGGGGGGCACAGATACGCAGTATTTT. The complete variable domain, with remaining parts taken from reference TRBV11-2 and TRBJ2-3, reads EAGVAQSPRYKIIEKRQSVAFWCNPISGHATLYWYQQILGQGPKLLIQFQNNGVVDDSQLPKDRFSAERLKGVDSTLKIQPAKLEDSAVYLCASSFLAGGTDTQYFGPGTRLTVL.

The chain uses TRBV6-5 and TRBJ1-4; TRBD1 matches at 7 bases. Unmatched junction bases numbered 5, after V lost 5 bases and J lost 8 bases. Germline CDR1 MNHEY, CDR2 SVGAGI. There are 13 residues in the CDR3. In DNA form, the CDR3 reads TGTGCCAGCAGTCGACAGGGCCGAGAAAAACTGTTTTTT. Residues: CASSRQGREKLFF.

The chain employs TRBV30 and TRBJ2-1; D is uncertain. The V end was cut by 1 base, the J end by 7 bases, with 5 bases between. Per germline, CDR1 GTSNPN and CDR2 SVGIG (reference sequence). The CDR3 contains 11 residues. The DNA of the CDR3 is TGTGCCTGGAGTGAATATAATGAGCAGTTCTTC. It codes for CAWSEYNEQFF.

V and J are TRBV7-9 and TRBJ2-3; TRBD2 is a possible D gene (6 bases). Germline V gives CDR1 SEHNR, CDR2 FQNEAQ (reference sequence). The CDR3 is 16 amino acids. V was pared by 5 bases and J by 2 bases, with 17 bases between. The CDR3 DNA follows: TGTGCCAGCAGCCTAGTCTTTAGCGGCGACACAGATACGCAGTATTTT. Encoded protein: CASSLVFSGDTDTQYF.

The V call is TRBV9, the J call TRBJ1-2; perhaps TRBD1 as D (6 bases). Trimming cost V 4 bases and J 3 bases, with 22 bases left between them. CDR1 and CDR2 (germline): SGDLS, YYNGEE. The CDR3 loop spans 17 amino acids. CDR3 nucleotide sequence: TGTGCCAGCAGCCCATTCGTAAGAGGGGGGGCGGACTATGGCTACACCTTC. Its translation is CASSPFVRGGADYGYTF.

The chain has TRBV9 and TRBJ1-1; D is uncertain. The CDR3 sequence is 14 residues long. V was clipped by 4 bases and J by 0 bases, with 10 bases between them. The germline V gene has CDR1 SGDLS and CDR2 YYNGEE. The CDR3 region has the DNA TGTGCCAGCAGCCCACCCGGTTTGAACACTGAAGCTTTCTTT. Protein product: CASSPPGLNTEAFF.

The V and J genes are TRBV7-6 and TRBJ2-1; 11 bases fit TRBD2. CDR1 and CDR2 (germline): SGHVS, FNYEAQ. The CDR3 is made up of 16 amino acids. Unmatched junction bases numbered 10, after V lost 5 bases and J lost 7 bases. The CDR3 is CASSPTTSGSKNEQFF. CDR3 DNA: TGTGCCAGCAGCCCAACCACTAGCGGGAGTAAAAATGAGCAGTTCTTC. Full variable domain (rest looked up from reference TRBV7-6 and TRBJ2-1): GAGVSQSPRYKVTKRGQDVALRCDPISGHVSLYWYRQALGQGPEFLTYFNYEAQQDKSGLPNDRFSAERPEGSISTLTIQRTEQRDSAMYRCASSPTTSGSKNEQFFGPGTRLTVL.

The chain employs TRBV7-8 and TRBJ2-3, with 9 bases that match TRBD2. This CDR3 comprises 15 residues. The V segment lost 2 bases and the J segment 3 bases; nucleotides outside the gene matches: 3. From germline, CDR1 is SGHVS and CDR2 FQNEAQ. CDR3 nucleotide sequence: TGTGCCAGCAGCTTACCGGCGGGAGGGACAGATACGCAGTATTTT. It yields the protein CASSLPAGGTDTQYF.

The V and J genes are TRBV9 and TRBJ1-1, with D hard to call. Germline-derived CDR1 and CDR2 are SGDLS and YYNGEE. The V and J ends lost 3 bases and 1 base respectively, with 7 bases between them. CDR3 length: 13 residues. This chain's CDR3 is CASSAQANTEAFF. The CDR3 DNA reads as TGTGCCAGCAGCGCCCAGGCGAACACTGAAGCTTTCTTT.

The chain is built from TRBV19 and TRBJ2-1; D is undetermined. With 6 bases removed from V and 6 bases from J, the gap between germline ends came to 15 bases. The CDR3 loop spans 14 amino acids. Germline CDR1 LNHDA, CDR2 SQIVND (reference sequence). The CDR3 loop reads CASSADKSSNEQFF. CDR3 sequence (DNA): TGTGCCAGTAGCGCAGACAAGTCTTCCAATGAGCAGTTCTTC.

A single count supports this clone. The rearrangement links TRBV4-1 to TRBJ2-7, with D maybe TRBD1 (8 bases). The germline V gene has CDR1 MGHRA and CDR2 YSYEKL. The CDR3 is 14 amino acids. Trimming took off 10 bases at V and 6 bases at J, with 22 bases between the two ends. CDR3 nucleotide sequence: TGCGCCACCGACAGGGGAAGCGGGAAGGTCGAGCAGTACGTC. Encoded protein: CATDRGSGKVEQYV.

This clone was found a few times. The chain carries TRBV5-5 and TRBJ1-5, with D perhaps matching TRBD1 (6 bases). The length of the CDR3 is 15 residues. CDR1 and CDR2 from the germline V gene are SGHKS and YYEKEE (reference sequence). Trimming shortened V by 4 bases and J by 1 base, and 12 bases separated the two germline ends. CDR3 nucleotide sequence: TGTGCCAGCAGCCCCCAGACAGGAAGCAATCAGCCCCAGCATTTT. Its protein product is CASSPQTGSNQPQHF.

This chain links TRBV6-5 with TRBJ1-3, with TRBD1 identical over 7 bases. Germline V gene sequence: CDR1 MNHEY, CDR2 SVGAGI. This CDR3 comprises 14 residues. J lost 4 bases, V lost 5 bases, and 5 bases had no gene match. CDR3 protein: CASSPDRAGNTIYF. CDR3 nucleotide sequence: TGTGCCAGCAGTCCTGACAGGGCGGGAAACACCATATATTTT.

This clone was observed a handful of times. The rearrangement links TRBV13 to TRBJ2-3; 11 nucleotides line up with TRBD1. CDR1 is PRHDT and CDR2 is FYEKMQ in the germline V gene (reference sequence). The CDR3 is 17 amino acids. V dropped 4 bases and J dropped 4; count of bases not matched to a gene: 10. The CDR3 is CASSSARGDRGADTQYF. The CDR3 nucleotides read TGTGCCAGCAGCTCGGCCCGAGGGGACAGGGGGGCAGATACGCAGTATTTT.

The chain links TRBV6-5 to TRBJ1-6; TRBD1 aligns across 8 bases. This CDR3 spans 15 amino acids. The germline gives CDR1 MNHEY, CDR2 SVGAGI. The V and J ends lost 7 bases and 9 bases, in that order; junction bases with no gene match: 11. The CDR3 DNA reads as TGTGCCAGCAAGGTGTCAGGACAGGGTTTTTCACCCCTCCACTTT. Translation: CASKVSGQGFSPLHF.

The V gene is TRBV11-3, the J gene TRBJ1-2; TRBD1 matches 9 bases. Germline V lookup: CDR1 SGHNT, CDR2 YENEEA. The V and J ends lost 5 bases and 8 bases, in that order; junction bases with no gene match: 6. CDR3 length equals 13 residues. For the CDR3, the DNA is TGTGCCAGCAGCCCACAGGGGGCGCGGGGCTACACCTTC. This codes for CASSPQGARGYTF.

The chain carries TRBV30 and TRBJ2-3, with D hard to call. The CDR3 length is 12 residues. Trimming took 0 bases from V and 7 from J, leaving 8 bases between them. In germline, CDR1 is GTSNPN, CDR2 SVGIG (reference sequence). The CDR3 nucleotides read TGTGCCTGGAGTGTTAGCCGGCATACGCAGTATTTT. Its translation: CAWSVSRHTQYF.

This clone was found a few times. The chain recombines TRBV6-6 with TRBJ1-1; 8 nucleotides align to TRBD1. The V gene's germline CDR1 is MNHNY and CDR2 SVGAGI (reference sequence). V shed 4 bases and J 1 base; nucleotides not matched to a gene: 5. This CDR3 comprises 15 residues. The DNA for the CDR3 is TGTGCCAGCAGTTCAAGGACAGGGTCGAACACTGAAGCTTTCTTT. It is translated as CASSSRTGSNTEAFF.

The chain recombines TRBV30 with TRBJ2-1; D might be TRBD1 (6 bases). CDR1 and CDR2 from the germline V gene are GTSNPN and SVGIG (reference sequence). Trimming pared 0 bases from V and 7 bases from J, leaving 16 bases between. This CDR3 spans 15 amino acids. Here the CDR3 DNA reads TGTGCCTGGAGTGTAAGGGGGTTTATAAATAATGAGCAGTTCTTC. Protein sequence: CAWSVRGFINNEQFF.